This T cell receptor (beta chain) emerged from a study of circulating and synovial CD4+ cells in juvenile arthritis. Concerning this clone itself: Its target is not known.

Findings and limits, study-wide: Circulating pathogenic-like lymphocytes shared a substantially higher fraction of CDR3 sequences with synovium than bulk blood.

Sequencing used immunoSEQ multiplex PCR; TCRdb keeps in-frame clones, though not all of them. Of under 40,000 clones in the sample, nearly 95% were seen once. The sequence derives from a human donor with juvenile idiopathic arthritis. Source material: CD4+ T cells from blood.

The DNA for the CDR3 is TGTGCCAGCAGCTTAGGGGGCCGTTATGGCTACACCTTC. Its translation: CASSLGGRYGYTF. The V gene is TRBV7-9, the J gene TRBJ1-2; a possible D gene is TRBD1 (5 bases). With 1 base removed from V and 5 bases from J, the gap between germline ends came to 8 bases. CDR1 SEHNR and CDR2 FQNEAQ come from the germline V gene (reference sequence). The CDR3 is 13 amino acids.